What follows describes a single T cell receptor (beta chain). Its recognized antigen is unknown. No qualities accompany the bases; no much larger clone lies one base away. The entire isolated RNA was reverse transcribed using the High Capacity cDNA Reverse Transcription Kit, and thus expressed TCRB transcripts were sequenced. Deep immunoSEQ sequencing was performed on naive, central memory and regulatory T cell samples, with an average of around 3.5 million total reads per sample. Sorted cells were lysed in RLT buffer and RNA was extracted with DNase-treated RNeasy Micro or Mini kits, depending on cell number. Each cell subset was processed on its own to prevent cross-contamination, while patient and healthy donor samples were processed together. The immunoSEQ multiplex PCR was used to amplify TCRB sequences from cDNA, generating 87-bp fragments that spanned the CDR3 region. The amplicons were sequenced using the Illumina HiSeq platform. On the study's bioinformatics: Synthetic template baselines were used to correct PCR bias computationally, reads within Hamming distance 2 were collapsed together, and singletons that could not be merged were discarded. Reads were aligned against IMGT so that V, D and J genes, CDR3 length and insertions or deletions at six rearrangement sites could be assigned. Clonotype counts were normalized to sorted cell number within each subset before computing true diversity and Gini coefficients with the tcR R package. Repertoire sharing was quantified using the overlap coefficient calculated on TCRB nucleotide sequences. Out-of-frame TCRB sequences from naive cells were analyzed to stand in for the pre-selection repertoire. In TCRdb, the immuneACCESS table is reduced to in-frame sequences with V and J assigned. These tables do not hold every clone; where another copy was compared, an unresolved V gene accounts for under half, and the others remain unexplained. From that table come the V and J calls and clone size; the DNA was used to work out D and trimming. The sample yields 310,000 or so clones; approximately 9.9% were counted once. More than 0.015% of the sample is held by the ten biggest clonotypes.

Each donor gave one peripheral blood draw, averaging roughly 0.11 L, which was collected into heparinised tubes. A BD FACSAria II was used to sort naive, central memory, regulatory and stem cell-like memory CD4+ T cells with a panel that included CD45RO, CCR7, CD25, CD127, CD95 and CD27. Purity was above 95% for every sorted population. PBMCs were isolated right away by Lymphoprep density gradient centrifugation and were stained directly, without culture. To minimize batch effects, samples were stained and sorted in pairs, one healthy donor with one patient per experiment. This entry belongs to a study of beta chain features in type 1 diabetes (dated by TCRdb to the late 2010s). Concerning the study at large: Mean age, gender distribution, total cell number and subset yield did not differ between patients and healthy donors. A total of approximately 100,000,000 sorted cells were examined across all samples, and the number of cells per subset was strongly correlated with RNA yield. In the study, recently diagnosed type 1 diabetes patients and matched healthy donors were compared on the TCRB repertoires of their sorted circulating CD4+ T cell subsets. Whereas all 28 donors provided naive and central memory subsets, regulatory and stem cell-like memory subsets were isolated from just 8 patients and about 8 healthy donors.

What the study reported, not specific to this receptor: Because cDNA rather than genomic DNA was sequenced, highly expressing activated cells could have been over-represented, although no difference in activation and CD3 levels was found between groups. Only small numbers of individuals were included in the HLA sub-analyses, which left unresolved whether HLA type had any influence on TCRB rearrangement. PCR might favor shorter templates, but patient and control samples were amplified and corrected together, so any skew would affect both groups equally. In all four CD4+ subsets, TCRB CDR3 length was moderately but significantly shorter in type 1 diabetes patients. Fewer insertions and more nucleotide deletions at VDJ recombination sites were observed in patients with type 1 diabetes, implying thymic rearrangement abnormalities. Naive, central memory and regulatory TCRB repertoires appeared to be more alike among patients than among healthy donors.

From a lookup of the germline V gene (reference sequence), CDR1 and CDR2 are MNHEY and SMNVEV. The cysteine opens and the phenylalanine closes a CDR3 of 15 amino acids. Only the CDR3 part of the read is kept: 45 bases, read in frame from the first base. Germline trimming: 5 bases from V, 6 bases from J; junction bases outside gene matches: 10. The chain uses TRBV27 and TRBJ1-5; 7 bases in the middle match TRBD1. Sequencing was performed on naive CD4+ T cells from blood. Per the publication, the cell subset or site label means: true naive CD4+ T cells. The source is a woman in her 30s in good health. The DNA sequence is given as TGTGCCAGCAGTGGCGGCGCAGGGGGTAGTCAGCCCCAGCATTTT. This codes for CASSGGAGGSQPQHF.